These 17 T cell receptor beta chains were all obtained from the same sample, sequenced in a study of cytomegalovirus exposure and HLA in healthy donors (dated by TCRdb to between 2016 and 2019). Preparation of the library involved the immunoSEQ multiplex PCR assay. A mixture of 60 forward primers for TCR Vbeta segments and 13 reverse primers for TCR Jbeta segments was used in the multiplex PCR. TCRdb stores this immuneACCESS table with in-frame sequences only. Part of the clones is absent; in the studies checked, under half of the shortfall reflects unresolved V genes, and no reason is known for the rest. In this sample the table shows over 100,000 clones, roughly 63% of which occur a single time. Clones ranked in the top ten supply about a tenth of the sample. Sequenced input: PBMCs. The receptors stem from a man aged 40-50 years in good health and CMV-seropositive.

As DNA, the CDR3 is TGCAGCGGGGGGCAGAGCTCCTACAATGAGCAGTTCTTC. Protein product: CSGGQSSYNEQFF. This chain links TRBV29-1 with TRBJ2-1, with TRBD1 as a possible D gene (6 bases). The CDR3 extends over 13 amino acids. The germline gives CDR1 SQVTM, CDR2 ANQGSEA. The V end was cut by 7 bases, the J end by 0 bases, with 10 bases between.

V usage is TRBV7-9 and J usage is TRBJ2-1; 15 nucleotides line up with TRBD2. The CDR3 runs 17 residues. The V gene end was trimmed by 5 bases and the J gene end by 4 bases; junction bases not matched to a gene: 6. Germline-derived CDR1 and CDR2 are SEHNR and FQNEAQ (reference sequence). The CDR3 DNA sequence: TGTGCCAGCAGCCTGAGGACTAGCGGGAGGGGTTACAATGAGCAGTTCTTC. Protein: CASSLRTSGRGYNEQFF.

The chain employs TRBV29-1 and TRBJ2-5; 9 nucleotides match TRBD1. CDR1 is SQVTM, CDR2 ANQGSEA, per germline. The CDR3 sequence is 13 residues long. Unmatched junction bases numbered 8, after V lost 7 bases and J lost 5 bases. CDR3 region: CSGETGGGETQYF. CDR3 DNA: TGCAGCGGGGAAACAGGGGGCGGGGAGACCCAGTACTTC.

This clone was seen a few times. This sequence joins TRBV7-9 and TRBJ1-1; the match to TRBD1 covers 9 bases. Looked up from germline, CDR1 is SEHNR and CDR2 is FQNEAQ (reference sequence). The CDR3 has 15 amino acids. V shed 5 bases and J 7 bases; nucleotides not matched to a gene: 11. CDR3 sequence reads: CASSEIQGAKVEAFF. CDR3 bases: TGTGCCAGCAGCGAAATACAGGGGGCAAAGGTTGAAGCTTTCTTT.

V usage is TRBV4-1 and J usage is TRBJ2-7; D is uncertain. Germline CDR1 and CDR2: MGHRA and YSYEKL. Trimming shortened V by 1 base and J by 6 bases, and 16 bases separated the two germline ends. This CDR3 region has 15 residues. The CDR3 loop is CASSQVTLEDREQYF. The CDR3 bases are TGCGCCAGCAGCCAAGTGACACTCGAAGATCGCGAGCAGTACTTC.

Of note for this clone: The same CDR3 is also encoded by other DNA sequences in this sample. The J gene is TRBJ1-1, the V gene TRBV7-9, with TRBD1 matching over 9 bases. CDR3 length: 16 amino acids. Germline values: CDR1 SEHNR, CDR2 FQNEAQ (reference sequence). The junction had 10 bases not matched to a gene; V was cut back by 5 bases and J by 3 bases. The CDR3 here is CASSPDRGQGDTEAFF. As DNA, the CDR3 is TGTGCCAGCAGCCCAGACCGGGGACAGGGAGACACTGAAGCTTTCTTT. The full variable domain, rest sourced from reference TRBV7-9 and TRBJ1-1, is DTGVSQNPRHKITKRGQNVTFRCDPISEHNRLYWYRQTLGQGPEFLTYFQNEAQLEKSRLLSDRFSAERPKGSFSTLEIQRTEQGDSAMYLCASSPDRGQGDTEAFFGQGTRLTVV.

This clone has a handful of counts. This sequence joins TRBV11-3 and TRBJ2-2, with D unresolved. Trimming took off 3 bases at V and 4 bases at J, with 3 bases between the two ends. Germline V gene data show CDR1 as SGHNT and CDR2 as YENEEA. This CDR3 has 12 amino acids. CDR3 nucleotide sequence: TGTGCCAGCAGCTTCTTCACCGGGGAGCTGTTTTTT. Its translation: CASSFFTGELFF. Based on the CDR3 plus reference TRBV11-3 and TRBJ2-2, the full variable domain is EAGVVQSPRYKIIEKKQPVAFWCNPISGHNTLYWYLQNLGQGPELLIRYENEEAVDDSQLPKDRFSAERLKGVDSTLKIQPAELGDSAVYLCASSFFTGELFFGEGSRLTVL.

The chain is built from TRBV19 and TRBJ2-3; the match to TRBD1 covers 7 bases. This CDR3 spans 17 amino acids. V was clipped by 4 bases and J by 2 bases; unmatched bases: 12. Germline-derived CDR1 and CDR2 are LNHDA and SQIVND (reference sequence). CDR3 sequence reads: CASSNWTGRKITDTQYF. CDR3 DNA sequence: TGTGCCAGTAGTAACTGGACAGGCCGAAAAATCACAGATACGCAGTATTTT.

The chain uses TRBV7-2 and TRBJ1-2, with D maybe TRBD1 (5 bases). This CDR3 comprises 12 residues. CDR1 is SGHTA and CDR2 is FQGNSA in the germline V gene. V was trimmed by 2 bases and J by 7 bases, leaving 8 bases between them. The CDR3 DNA is TGTGCCAGCAGCTTACCAGGGTCTGGCTACACCTTC. This codes for CASSLPGSGYTF.

This sequence joins TRBV21-1 and TRBJ2-1; TRBD2 is the table's D call, not checked against the DNA. TRBV21-1 is a pseudogene segment. CDR3 length: 15 amino acids. The CDR3 region has the DNA TGTGCCAGCAGCGCACTAGCGGAGGGCGACAATGAGCAGTTCTTC. Its protein product is CASSALAEGDNEQFF.

This clone was counted only a few times. The chain combines TRBV18 with TRBJ1-5; 7 bases are a match to TRBD1. Germline V CDR1 and CDR2: KGHSH, LQKENI. The CDR3 has 14 residues. V lost 6 bases and J lost 2; bases outside the gene matches: 4. CDR3 nucleotide sequence: TGTGCCAGCTCGTCAGACAGGGGCAATCAGCCCCAGCATTTT. It encodes CASSSDRGNQPQHF. Combining the CDR3 with reference TRBV18 and TRBJ1-5 gives the whole variable domain NAGVMQNPRHLVRRRGQEARLRCSPMKGHSHVYWYRQLPEEGLKFMVYLQKENIIDESGMPKERFSAEFPKEGPSILRIQQVVRGDSAAYFCASSSDRGNQPQHFGDGTRLSIL.

The chain combines TRBV7-9 with TRBJ2-1; TRBD1 aligns across 12 bases. CDR1 SEHNR and CDR2 FQNEAQ come from the germline V gene (reference sequence). This CDR3 comprises 16 residues. V lost 5 bases and J lost 8; bases outside the gene matches: 10. CDR3 DNA: TGTGCCAGCAGCCGTCCGGGACAGGGGGCTTTCGATGAGCAGTTCTTC. This sequence encodes CASSRPGQGAFDEQFF. The full variable domain, in which reference TRBV7-9 and TRBJ2-1 provide the parts outside the CDR3, is DTGVSQNPRHKITKRGQNVTFRCDPISEHNRLYWYRQTLGQGPEFLTYFQNEAQLEKSRLLSDRFSAERPKGSFSTLEIQRTEQGDSAMYLCASSRPGQGAFDEQFFGPGTRLTVL.

This clone was seen a handful of times. The rearrangement uses TRBV5-4 and TRBJ2-5, with TRBD2 identical over 14 bases. Germline trimming cut 3 bases from V and 3 bases from J; bases unmatched to any gene: 1. Germline V gene sequence: CDR1 SGHNT, CDR2 YYREEE (reference sequence). The CDR3 loop spans 15 amino acids. The DNA for the CDR3 is TGTGCCAGCAGCTGGGGACTAGCGGGAGAAGAGACCCAGTACTTC. Translating gives CASSWGLAGEETQYF.

The gene calls are TRBV25-1 and TRBJ1-4; 10 bases match TRBD1. CDR3 size: 14 residues. The V gene's germline CDR1 is MGHDK and CDR2 SYGVNS. The ends lost 6 bases at V and 7 bases at J; junction bases unmatched: 5. The CDR3 protein is CASSPGQGLEKLFF. In nucleotides, the CDR3 is TGTGCCAGCAGCCCGGGACAGGGGCTTGAAAAACTGTTTTTT.

The chain carries TRBV5-1 and TRBJ2-5; TRBD2 matches 12 bases. The CDR3 runs 16 residues. The V and J ends lost 4 bases and 5 bases, in that order; junction bases with no gene match: 9. Germline values: CDR1 SGHRS, CDR2 YFSETQ. This CDR3 reads CASSLYLAGGMETQYF. CDR3 DNA: TGCGCCAGCAGCCTATACCTAGCGGGAGGGATGGAGACCCAGTACTTC.

On this clone: This same CDR3 is encoded by further DNA sequences in the sample. The chain joins TRBV10-3 to TRBJ2-7; 13 nucleotides match TRBD2. The germline V gene has CDR1 ENHRY and CDR2 SYGVKD. With 6 bases clipped from V and 5 bases from J, the junction kept 7 bases outside the gene matches. The CDR3 runs 15 residues. Here the CDR3 reads CAIRRTSGSPNEQYF. Written as DNA, the CDR3 is TGTGCCATCAGAAGGACTAGCGGGAGCCCGAACGAGCAGTACTTC.

The J gene is TRBJ2-7, the V gene TRBV2, with D perhaps matching TRBD1 (5 bases). The CDR3 runs 12 residues. Germline values: CDR1 SNHLY, CDR2 FYNNEI. Deletions cut 2 bases from V and 5 bases from J, with 7 bases between. The CDR3 is CASSEQGNEQYF. CDR3 in DNA: TGTGCCAGCAGTGAACAGGGCAACGAGCAGTACTTC.